Each of the 29 T cell receptor beta chains below was sequenced from the same sample in a study of blood T cell repertoires in COVID-19. Clones were read by immunoSEQ multiplex PCR, and TCRdb kept only the in-frame ones, dropping some. In the table there are some 48,000 clones, just over 85% of which are singletons. The sample comprised peripheral blood. These receptors originate from a woman of 80 years or more with COVID-19, enrolled during active disease.

The gene calls are TRBV7-8 and TRBJ2-2; TRBD2 aligns across 15 bases. CDR1 is SGHVS and CDR2 is FQNEAQ in the germline V gene. J lost 4 bases, V lost 8 bases, and 2 bases had no gene match. The CDR3 runs to 15 residues. In DNA form, the CDR3 reads TGTGCCAGCGGGACTAGCGGGGGGCCCACCGGGGAGCTGTTTTTT. Encoded protein: CASGTSGGPTGELFF.

V usage is TRBV6-1 and J usage is TRBJ1-1, with D perhaps TRBD1 (5 bases). The CDR3 contains 17 residues. V was clipped by 3 bases and J by 1 base, with 18 bases between them. Germline CDR1 reads MNHNS; CDR2 reads SASEGT. The CDR3 DNA reads as TGTGCCAGCAGTGATCAAGCCAACACGGGGGGGAACACTGAAGCTTTCTTT. Its protein product is CASSDQANTGGNTEAFF.

The chain joins TRBV11-2 to TRBJ1-2, with D uncertain. From germline, CDR1 is SGHAT and CDR2 FQNNGV. The CDR3 runs 12 residues. V was pared by 9 bases and J by 5 bases, with 13 bases between. The CDR3: CASSNIRYGYTF. CDR3 coding DNA: TGTGCCAGTTCCAATATTAGATATGGCTACACCTTC.

The chain joins TRBV27 to TRBJ1-1; D gene unclear. Germline CDR1 and CDR2: MNHEY and SMNVEV (reference sequence). Between the trimmed V and J ends, which lost 2 bases and 1 base, there was a span of 8 bases. The CDR3 is 14 amino acids. The CDR3 sequence: CASSLNAGNTEAFF. Here the CDR3 DNA reads TGTGCCAGCAGTTTAAATGCCGGGAACACTGAAGCTTTCTTT.

V and J are TRBV30 and TRBJ1-2; no clear D gene. The V gene's germline CDR1 is GTSNPN and CDR2 SVGIG (reference sequence). V gave up 2 bases and J gave up 0 bases, with 13 bases separating them. This CDR3 spans 15 amino acids. CDR3 bases: TGTGCCTGGAGTTTCCTAAGCACAGCTAACTATGGCTACACCTTC. It specifies CAWSFLSTANYGYTF.

The chain recombines TRBV19 with TRBJ2-4, with TRBD2 matching 9 bases. Germline CDR1 is LNHDA and CDR2 is SQIVND (reference sequence). The CDR3 extends over 14 amino acids. Trimming cost V 0 bases and J 11 bases; bases outside gene matches: 5. CDR3 DNA sequence: TGTGCCAGTAGTATAGATTTGACTAGCGGACTTCAGTACTTC. Amino acids: CASSIDLTSGLQYF. Supplemented by reference TRBV19 and TRBJ2-4, the full variable domain reads DGGITQSPKYLFRKEGQNVTLSCEQNLNHDAMYWYRQDPGQGLRLIYYSQIVNDFQKGDIAEGYSVSREKKESFPLTVTSAQKNPTAFYLCASSIDLTSGLQYFGAGTRLSVL.

V is TRBV18 and J is TRBJ2-7, with D tentatively TRBD1 (5 bases). V lost 2 bases and J 4 bases, leaving 12 bases between the germline ends. The CDR3 sequence is 14 residues long. Germline CDR1 and CDR2: KGHSH and LQKENI. The CDR3: CASSPARAGYEQYF. In nucleotides, the CDR3 is TGTGCCAGCTCACCAGCCAGGGCAGGGTACGAGCAGTACTTC.

V usage is TRBV6-1 and J usage is TRBJ1-6, with 8 bases fitting TRBD1. V lost 1 base, J lost 7 bases, and 3 bases stayed unmatched. CDR1 and CDR2 from the germline V gene are MNHNS and SASEGT. This CDR3 has 15 amino acids. The chain's CDR3 is CASSEGRTGNSPLHF. The CDR3 DNA reads as TGTGCCAGCAGTGAAGGGAGGACAGGGAATTCACCCCTCCACTTT.

This chain links TRBV6-5 with TRBJ2-7; the D is unclear. This CDR3 spans 15 amino acids. Between the trimmed V and J ends, which lost 2 bases and 0 bases, there was a span of 11 bases. CDR1 MNHEY and CDR2 SVGAGI come from the germline V gene. This CDR3 reads CASSYASGFSYEQYF. CDR3 sequence (DNA): TGTGCCAGCAGTTACGCTTCAGGTTTCTCCTACGAGCAGTACTTC.

The V and J genes are TRBV6-5 and TRBJ1-1; TRBD1 aligns across 9 bases. The V segment lost 8 bases and the J segment 5 bases; nucleotides outside the gene matches: 6. This CDR3 is 13 amino acids long. CDR1 and CDR2 (germline): MNHEY, SVGAGI. CDR3 residues: CASGDRVWTEAFF. The CDR3 region has the DNA TGTGCCAGCGGGGACAGGGTTTGGACTGAAGCTTTCTTT.

The chain combines TRBV2 with TRBJ2-2; the match to TRBD2 covers 10 bases. J lost 3 bases, V lost 6 bases, and 10 bases had no gene match. In germline, CDR1 is SNHLY, CDR2 FYNNEI. This CDR3 spans 17 amino acids. The CDR3 nucleotides read TGTGCCAGCAGCAGGACTAGCGGAACTCCTTACACCGGGGAGCTGTTTTTT. Translating it yields CASSRTSGTPYTGELFF. Together with reference TRBV2 and TRBJ2-2, the CDR3 gives the full variable domain: EPEVTQTPSHQVTQMGQEVILRCVPISNHLYFYWYRQILGQKVEFLVSFYNNEISEKSEIFDDQFSVERPDGSNFTLKIRSTKLEDSAMYFCASSRTSGTPYTGELFFGEGSRLTVL.

The table lists this clone with a count of one. The chain couples TRBV4-2 to TRBJ2-7; 7 nucleotides line up with TRBD2. The germline V gene encodes CDR1 LGHNA and CDR2 YNFKEQ. The CDR3 totals 17 residues. The ends lost 1 base at V and 3 bases at J; junction bases unmatched: 12. CDR3 region: CASSQGLSGGTYYEQYF. The CDR3 DNA follows: TGTGCCAGCAGCCAAGGGCTATCCGGGGGGACTTACTACGAGCAGTACTTC.

The CDR3 sequence is CASSPQLAGVGYTQYF. The CDR3 nucleotides read TGTGCCAGCAGCCCGCAACTAGCGGGAGTGGGATATACGCAGTATTTT. The V gene is TRBV7-2, the J gene TRBJ2-3, with TRBD2 matching over 11 bases. There are 16 residues in the CDR3. CDR1 is SGHTA and CDR2 is FQGNSA in the germline V gene. Trimming took 5 bases from V and 7 from J; bases not matched to a gene: 11.

The CDR3: CAVGQIDSNQPQHF. The CDR3 DNA is TGTGCCGTCGGACAGATCGATAGCAATCAGCCCCAGCATTTT. The V gene is TRBV10-3, the J gene TRBJ1-5; D is possibly TRBD1 (6 bases). Germline values: CDR1 ENHRY, CDR2 SYGVKD. With 11 bases removed from V and 0 bases from J, the gap between germline ends came to 14 bases. The CDR3 is 14 residues long.

The chain combines TRBV7-9 with TRBJ1-4; TRBD1 is a possible D gene (6 bases). CDR1 and CDR2 (germline): SEHNR, FQNEAQ (reference sequence). This CDR3 has 13 residues. Trimming pared 3 bases from V and 12 bases from J, leaving 14 bases between. The CDR3 loop is CASSLGGGVELFF. The CDR3 coding sequence is TGTGCCAGCAGCTTGGGAGGGGGGGTTGAACTGTTTTTT.

V gene TRBV4-1 combines with J gene TRBJ2-1, with 8 bases fitting TRBD1. Germline V gene lookup returns CDR1 MGHRA and CDR2 YSYEKL. V lost 4 bases, J lost 13 bases, and 15 bases stayed unmatched. The CDR3 loop spans 15 amino acids. The CDR3 is CASSLPGQAAPEQFF. CDR3 DNA: TGCGCCAGCAGCCTTCCGGGACAGGCTGCTCCTGAACAGTTCTTC.

This chain uses TRBV10-3 with TRBJ2-3, with 14 bases fitting TRBD2. There are 19 residues in the CDR3. Germline trimming cut 4 bases from V and 1 base from J; bases unmatched to any gene: 10. The germline V gene encodes CDR1 ENHRY and CDR2 SYGVKD. CDR3 in amino acids: CAISGATSGGAKGTDTQYF. In DNA, the CDR3 is TGTGCCATCAGTGGGGCGACTAGCGGGGGGGCCAAGGGCACAGATACGCAGTATTTT.

The rearrangement joins TRBV6-1 to TRBJ1-5; D is unresolved. CDR1 and CDR2 (germline): MNHNS, SASEGT. V was pared by 3 bases and J by 7 bases, with 16 bases between. The CDR3 length is 15 residues. The chain's CDR3 is CASSDAGHTRQPQHF. The CDR3 nucleotides read TGTGCCAGCAGTGATGCCGGCCATACGAGGCAGCCCCAGCATTTT.

The chain joins TRBV28 to TRBJ1-1; 10 bases line up with TRBD1. The CDR3 extends over 15 amino acids. Germline lookup yields CDR1 MDHEN and CDR2 SYDVKM. V gave up 4 bases and J gave up 3 bases; unmatched junction bases: 5. The DNA of the CDR3 is TGTGCCAGCAGTTCTCCCGGGACAGGGGACACTGAAGCTTTCTTT. It encodes CASSSPGTGDTEAFF.

The rearrangement links TRBV19 to TRBJ2-6; D gene uncertain. The germline gives CDR1 LNHDA, CDR2 SQIVND (reference sequence). V dropped 3 bases and J dropped 4 bases, with 10 bases sitting between them. The CDR3 runs to 15 residues. CDR3 sequence reads: CASSMDGRGANVLTF. CDR3 nucleotides: TGTGCCAGTAGTATGGATGGGCGCGGGGCCAACGTCCTGACTTTC.

The chain links TRBV10-3 to TRBJ2-1, with TRBD1 matching 9 bases. The CDR3 totals 17 residues. V was pared by 6 bases and J by 6 bases, with 15 bases of the junction left unmatched. Germline-derived CDR1 and CDR2 are ENHRY and SYGVKD. CDR3: CAIRSSDRGQRGNEQFF. DNA of the CDR3: TGTGCCATCAGGTCCTCGGACAGGGGACAACGGGGCAATGAGCAGTTCTTC.

The chain has TRBV5-6 and TRBJ2-7, with TRBD1 identical over 9 bases. The CDR3 contains 15 residues. The germline V gene has CDR1 SGHDT and CDR2 YYEEEE. V lost 4 bases to trimming and J lost 2 bases; unmatched junction nucleotides: 7. CDR3 residues: CASSGGWTGAYEQYF. For the CDR3, the DNA is TGTGCCAGCAGCGGGGGGTGGACAGGGGCCTACGAGCAGTACTTC.

The chain combines TRBV28 with TRBJ1-1, with unresolved D. Germline V gene data show CDR1 as MDHEN and CDR2 as SYDVKM. V gave up 7 bases and J gave up 11 bases, with 14 bases separating them. The CDR3 loop spans 11 amino acids. The CDR3 DNA reads TGTGCCAGCACCCTGGCGGGGAAGGCTTTCTTT. Translating it yields CASTLAGKAFF.

The V gene is TRBV19, the J gene TRBJ1-1; 10 nucleotides agree with TRBD1. Trimming took 5 bases from V and 2 from J; bases not matched to a gene: 5. The CDR3 consists of 15 residues. Germline values: CDR1 LNHDA, CDR2 SQIVND (reference sequence). The CDR3 loop is CASSPWDRGNTEAFF. The CDR3 DNA reads as TGTGCCAGTAGTCCTTGGGACAGGGGTAACACTGAAGCTTTCTTT.

V and J are TRBV7-2 and TRBJ2-5; 8 nucleotides align to TRBD1. CDR3 length: 15 amino acids. Looked up from germline, CDR1 is SGHTA and CDR2 is FQGNSA. V dropped 3 bases and J dropped 7; count of bases not matched to a gene: 10. CDR3 sequence: CASSLNPRTGRTQYF. The DNA of the CDR3 is TGTGCCAGCAGCTTGAACCCTCGGACAGGGCGGACCCAGTACTTC.

The genes are TRBV6-5 and TRBJ2-3, with D unresolved. Germline lookup yields CDR1 MNHEY and CDR2 SVGAGI. The CDR3 is made up of 14 amino acids. Trimming removed 2 bases from V and 2 bases from J, with 8 bases in between. As DNA, the CDR3 is TGTGCCAGCAGTTACCGAGGTTTCACAGATACGCAGTATTTT. Translated, it gives CASSYRGFTDTQYF.

This clone was detected only a few times. This sequence joins TRBV18 and TRBJ2-5; D might be TRBD1 (5 bases). This CDR3 spans 14 amino acids. Germline loops: CDR1 KGHSH, CDR2 LQKENI. V was shortened by 1 base and J by 5 bases, with 11 bases between the two germline ends. CDR3 bases: TGTGCCAGCTCACCACAGGGGCTAGGGGAGACCCAGTACTTC. This codes for CASSPQGLGETQYF.

The table lists this clone with a count of one. The V gene is TRBV7-6, the J gene TRBJ2-1; D is ambiguous. The germline V and J ends were trimmed by 6 bases and 0 bases, with 12 bases remaining between them. The CDR3 spans 15 residues. CDR1 is SGHVS and CDR2 is FNYEAQ in the germline V gene. The CDR3 is CASSPHPNSYNEQFF. Written as DNA, the CDR3 is TGTGCCAGCAGTCCACACCCCAACTCCTACAATGAGCAGTTCTTC.

V is TRBV4-1 and J is TRBJ2-7; D might be TRBD1 (6 bases). Trimming removed 0 bases from V and 5 bases from J, with 11 bases in between. The length of the CDR3 is 14 residues. Germline assignment: CDR1 MGHRA and CDR2 YSYEKL. The CDR3 coding sequence is TGCGCCAGCAGCCAAGATCCCAGGGGAGACGAGCAGTACTTC. Residues: CASSQDPRGDEQYF.